Presented here are 29 T cell receptor beta chains from one specimen sequenced in a study of Ad26.COV2.S vaccination and SARS-CoV-2 variants. Treatment denoted: around 19 received Ad26.COV2.S at low or high dose, single or two shots; about 5 received placebo; per-sample allocation not given. The investigators took samples on day 63 after the first vaccine or placebo injection. The method was immunoSEQ multiplex PCR; TCRdb's version includes in-frame clones alone and lacks a portion of them. The table includes over 400,000 clones, about 90% detected once. Specimen: peripheral blood, collected in a trial of Ad26.COV2.S vaccine versus placebo. The source of these receptors is a person between 18 and 60 years old who received the Ad26.COV2.S COVID-19 vaccine or a placebo.

The chain carries TRBV4-3 and TRBJ1-2; weak D call: TRBD1 (5 bases). V lost 0 bases and J lost 8, with 16 bases in between. The CDR3 spans 15 residues. Germline V gives CDR1 LGHNA, CDR2 YSLEER. The CDR3 here is CASSQDVGGLRGYTF. CDR3 sequence (DNA): TGCGCCAGCAGCCAAGACGTGGGGGGTCTGCGGGGCTACACCTTC.

The chain recombines TRBV7-7 with TRBJ1-5; D may be TRBD1 (5 bases). V was shortened by 2 bases and J by 0 bases, with 20 bases between the two germline ends. Germline CDR1 reads SSHAT; CDR2 reads FNYEAQ (reference sequence). The CDR3 has 19 residues. The CDR3 spells CASSLRSFQGGVSNQPQHF. The CDR3 DNA reads TGTGCCAGCAGCTTAAGGTCGTTCCAAGGAGGGGTTAGCAATCAGCCCCAGCATTTT.

J is TRBJ2-5 and V is TRBV11-2; the D gene is possibly TRBD2 (5 bases). V was pared by 1 base and J by 2 bases, with 11 bases between. Germline V gene data show CDR1 as SGHAT and CDR2 as FQNNGV. The CDR3 is 15 residues long. DNA for the CDR3: TGTGCCAGCAGCTTAGTTGGTAGGACTCAAGAGACCCAGTACTTC. This codes for CASSLVGRTQETQYF.

V and J are TRBV7-6 and TRBJ1-1; unclear D gene. The germline V gene encodes CDR1 SGHVS and CDR2 FNYEAQ. Trimming removed 5 bases from V and 0 bases from J, with 13 bases in between. The CDR3 spans 15 residues. CDR3 coding DNA: TGTGCCAGCAGCACGACGGACGGATTGAACACTGAAGCTTTCTTT. It codes for CASSTTDGLNTEAFF.

V usage is TRBV15 and J usage is TRBJ2-7, with TRBD1 matching 9 bases. This CDR3 contains 15 residues. V lost 1 base to trimming and J lost 5 bases; unmatched junction nucleotides: 6. Per germline, CDR1 LNHNV and CDR2 YYDKDF (reference sequence). This CDR3 is CATSRVRTGDHEQYF. CDR3 DNA sequence: TGTGCCACCAGCAGAGTCAGGACAGGGGACCACGAGCAGTACTTC. The complete variable domain, with remaining parts taken from reference TRBV15 and TRBJ2-7, reads DAMVIQNPRYQVTQFGKPVTLSCSQTLNHNVMYWYQQKSSQAPKLLFHYYDKDFNNEADTPDNFQSRRPNTSFCFLDIRSPGLGDTAMYLCATSRVRTGDHEQYFGPGTRLTVT.

The chain couples TRBV6-2 or TRBV6-3 to TRBJ1-5; TRBD1 matches 8 bases. Per the germline V gene, CDR1 is MNHEY and CDR2 is SVGEGT. The V segment lost 2 bases and the J segment 5 bases; nucleotides outside the gene matches: 11. This CDR3 spans 17 amino acids. This chain's CDR3 is CASSYHPGQGKDQPQHF. The CDR3 DNA sequence: TGTGCCAGCAGTTACCACCCCGGACAGGGTAAGGATCAGCCCCAGCATTTT.

The rearrangement uses TRBV19 and TRBJ2-3; D may match TRBD1 or TRBD2 (5 bases each). This CDR3 has 13 residues. The ends were cut back, 7 bases at V and 10 bases at J, with 18 bases in the middle. Germline V gene sequence: CDR1 LNHDA, CDR2 SQIVND (reference sequence). The CDR3 sequence is CASTPGGGTSQYF. The CDR3, as DNA: TGTGCCAGTACCCCTGGTGGTGGGACCTCGCAGTATTTT. The entire variable domain, with the rest obtained from reference TRBV19 and TRBJ2-3, is as follows: DGGITQSPKYLFRKEGQNVTLSCEQNLNHDAMYWYRQDPGQGLRLIYYSQIVNDFQKGDIAEGYSVSREKKESFPLTVTSAQKNPTAFYLCASTPGGGTSQYFGPGTRLTVL.

The chain employs TRBV11-2 and TRBJ2-1, with D unclear. The CDR3 spans 14 residues. V was clipped by 3 bases and J by 8 bases, with 14 bases between them. Germline V gene sequence: CDR1 SGHAT, CDR2 FQNNGV. The CDR3 here is CASSFLSDLDEQFF. The CDR3 DNA reads TGTGCCAGCAGCTTCCTCTCGGACCTCGATGAGCAGTTCTTC.

V is TRBV9 and J is TRBJ1-2; 8 bases map to TRBD1. J gave up 2 bases and V 4 bases, and 4 bases lay outside the gene matches. Germline V gene data show CDR1 as SGDLS and CDR2 as YYNGEE. The CDR3 covers 14 residues. The CDR3 coding sequence is TGTGCCAGCAGCTCGCGGACAGGGAACTATGGCTACACCTTC. Protein product: CASSSRTGNYGYTF.

The chain links TRBV18 to TRBJ2-7; 8 bases are a match to TRBD1. The CDR3 is made up of 14 amino acids. V gave up 1 base and J gave up 4 bases; unmatched junction bases: 3. Germline CDR1 KGHSH, CDR2 LQKENI. CDR3 amino acids: CASSPLDRAYEQYF. The CDR3 coding sequence is TGTGCCAGCTCACCACTGGACAGGGCTTACGAGCAGTACTTC. The complete variable domain, with remaining parts taken from reference TRBV18 and TRBJ2-7, reads NAGVMQNPRHLVRRRGQEARLRCSPMKGHSHVYWYRQLPEEGLKFMVYLQKENIIDESGMPKERFSAEFPKEGPSILRIQQVVRGDSAAYFCASSPLDRAYEQYFGPGTRLTVT.

CDR3 region: CASSQSLRGYGYTF. CDR3 DNA: TGTGCCAGCAGCCAATCTCTAAGGGGCTATGGCTACACCTTC. The chain recombines TRBV7-9 with TRBJ1-2; a possible D gene is TRBD1 (5 bases). V lost 5 bases to trimming and J lost 4 bases, with 14 bases between them. The CDR3 totals 14 residues. Per the germline V gene, CDR1 is SEHNR and CDR2 is FQNEAQ (reference sequence). The entire variable domain, with the rest obtained from reference TRBV7-9 and TRBJ1-2, is as follows: DTGVSQNPRHKITKRGQNVTFRCDPISEHNRLYWYRQTLGQGPEFLTYFQNEAQLEKSRLLSDRFSAERPKGSFSTLEIQRTEQGDSAMYLCASSQSLRGYGYTFGSGTRLTVV.

This chain uses TRBV2 with TRBJ1-1; maybe TRBD1 (6 bases). The germline CDR1 and CDR2 sequences are SNHLY and FYNNEI. With 8 bases removed from V and 1 base from J, the gap between germline ends came to 11 bases. The CDR3 is made up of 13 amino acids. The CDR3 protein is CASRDTPNTEAFF. The DNA for the CDR3 is TGTGCCAGCCGGGACACGCCGAACACTGAAGCTTTCTTT.

The chain couples TRBV3-1 (or the pseudogene TRBV3-2) to TRBJ1-2, with 10 bases fitting TRBD1. The V and J ends lost 4 bases and 1 base, in that order; junction bases with no gene match: 15. Per the germline V gene, CDR1 is LGHDT and CDR2 is YNNKEL (reference sequence). The CDR3 loop spans 19 amino acids. The CDR3: CASSLLTGRGQGINYGYTF. The CDR3 coding sequence is TGTGCCAGCAGCCTCCTCACCGGCCGGGGACAGGGGATTAACTATGGCTACACCTTC.

This rearrangement joins TRBV18 to TRBJ1-4; D not certain. Germline assignment: CDR1 KGHSH and CDR2 LQKENI. This CDR3 has 13 residues. Trimming left V 2 bases short and J 8 bases short, with 9 bases between. This CDR3 reads CASSPGIGEKLFF. DNA of the CDR3: TGTGCCAGCTCACCAGGGATTGGGGAAAAACTGTTTTTT.

V is TRBV5-4 and J is TRBJ1-2; 10 positions match TRBD1. CDR3 length: 16 amino acids. From germline, CDR1 is SGHNT and CDR2 YYREEE (reference sequence). The V gene end was trimmed by 4 bases and the J gene end by 3 bases; junction bases not matched to a gene: 9. CDR3 bases: TGTGCCAGCAGCAACGTGGGGACAGGGGTCTACTATGGCTACACCTTC. Its translation is CASSNVGTGVYYGYTF.

The chain links TRBV6-5 to TRBJ2-1, with unresolved D. The CDR3 has 16 amino acids. V lost 4 bases to trimming and J lost 5 bases, with 18 bases between them. CDR1 and CDR2 (germline): MNHEY, SVGAGI. CDR3 protein: CASSSPRMMGNNEQFF. CDR3 bases: TGTGCCAGCAGTTCCCCCCGAATGATGGGAAACAATGAGCAGTTCTTC.

The chain has TRBV7-9 and TRBJ1-5; no definite D call. The CDR3 is 13 amino acids. Germline assignment: CDR1 SEHNR and CDR2 FQNEAQ (reference sequence). V lost 3 bases and J 7 bases, leaving 10 bases between the germline ends. Here the CDR3 reads CASSFEGMQPQHF. The CDR3 bases are TGTGCCAGCAGCTTTGAGGGAATGCAGCCCCAGCATTTT.

The genes are TRBV27 and TRBJ1-4; TRBD1 agrees at 9 bases. The CDR3 runs 15 residues. In germline, CDR1 is MNHEY, CDR2 SMNVEV (reference sequence). V lost 4 bases, J lost 7 bases, and 7 bases stayed unmatched. The CDR3 protein is CASSSLQGAREKLFF. In DNA form, the CDR3 reads TGTGCCAGCAGTTCTCTACAGGGGGCGCGTGAAAAACTGTTTTTT.

The chain couples TRBV11-3 to TRBJ2-7, with 7 positions matching TRBD1. This CDR3 spans 14 amino acids. Germline V CDR1 and CDR2: SGHNT, YENEEA. Trimming at V came to 4 bases and at J to 3 bases, leaving 6 bases not matched to a gene. The CDR3 sequence: CASSYLQGIYEQYF. The DNA of the CDR3 is TGTGCCAGCAGCTATTTACAGGGGATCTACGAGCAGTACTTC.

The chain combines TRBV18 with TRBJ2-3; possible D gene TRBD1, 6 bases. Looked up from germline, CDR1 is KGHSH and CDR2 is LQKENI. The ends were cut back, 0 bases at V and 1 base at J, with 11 bases in the middle. The CDR3 consists of 16 residues. The CDR3, as DNA: TGTGCCAGCTCACCACCGACAGGTCGGGGCACAGATACGCAGTATTTT. Translation gives CASSPPTGRGTDTQYF.

This chain links TRBV5-4 with TRBJ2-5; 9 bases are shared with TRBD1. The trim removed 5 bases at V and 5 bases at J, leaving 7 bases unmatched. Germline CDR1 SGHNT, CDR2 YYREEE (reference sequence). The CDR3 contains 14 residues. This chain's CDR3 is CASSSRTGVETQYF. The DNA of the CDR3 is TGTGCCAGCAGTTCCCGGACAGGGGTGGAGACCCAGTACTTC.

The chain joins TRBV7-9 to TRBJ1-6; D call uncertain. This CDR3 is built from 11 residues. Per germline, CDR1 SEHNR and CDR2 FQNEAQ (reference sequence). Deletions cut 10 bases from V and 12 bases from J, with 13 bases between. The chain's CDR3 is CANSAGEPLHF. The CDR3 DNA reads as TGTGCCAACTCGGCCGGGGAACCCCTCCACTTT.

V is TRBV5-6 and J is TRBJ1-2, with 7 bases aligning to TRBD1. CDR3 length: 15 residues. After removal of 4 bases from V and 2 bases from J, the junction contained 8 bases not matched to a gene. The V gene's germline CDR1 is SGHDT and CDR2 YYEEEE. In DNA, the CDR3 is TGTGCCAGCAGCCCTGACAGGGCCCGAAACTATGGCTACACCTTC. This translates into CASSPDRARNYGYTF. Filled out from reference TRBV5-6 and TRBJ1-2, the complete variable domain reads DAGVTQSPTHLIKTRGQQVTLRCSPKSGHDTVSWYQQALGQGPQFIFQYYEEEERQRGNFPDRFSGHQFPNYSSELNVNALLLGDSALYLCASSPDRARNYGYTFGSGTRLTVV.

This clone turned up a few times. J is TRBJ1-2 and V is TRBV3-1 (or the pseudogene TRBV3-2); D gene ambiguous. There are 13 residues in the CDR3. Germline V gene data show CDR1 as LGHDT and CDR2 as YNNKEL (reference sequence). V was cut by 1 base and J by 3 bases, with 6 bases left in between. The CDR3: CASSQGYDYGYTF. The CDR3 DNA is TGTGCCAGCAGCCAAGGATATGACTATGGCTACACCTTC.

This clone was found once. This chain links TRBV3-1 (or the pseudogene TRBV3-2) with TRBJ2-5; 14 bases agree with TRBD2. This CDR3 comprises 16 residues. V trimming: 8 bases; J trimming: 3 bases; junction bases outside the gene matches: 8. CDR1 LGHDT and CDR2 YNNKEL come from the germline V gene (reference sequence). The CDR3: CASVTSGGADEETQYF. The DNA for the CDR3 is TGTGCCAGCGTGACTAGCGGGGGGGCGGATGAAGAGACCCAGTACTTC.

The chain is built from TRBV5-6 and TRBJ2-1, with D possibly TRBD1 on 6 matching bases. The V and J ends lost 3 bases and 2 bases respectively, with 12 bases between them. This CDR3 comprises 15 residues. Germline loops: CDR1 SGHDT, CDR2 YYEEEE. CDR3 sequence: CASSSQGLPYNEQFF. CDR3 coding DNA: TGTGCCAGCAGCTCACAGGGTTTACCCTACAATGAGCAGTTCTTC.

The chain employs TRBV7-2 and TRBJ2-1; D is unclear. V shed 0 bases and J shed 4 bases, with 7 bases lying between them. This CDR3 has 14 residues. The germline V gene encodes CDR1 SGHTA and CDR2 FQGNSA. The CDR3 here is CASSLAPAYNEQFF. CDR3 DNA: TGTGCCAGCAGCTTAGCCCCGGCTTACAATGAGCAGTTCTTC.

CDR3 in amino acids: CASSLVPGGQPQHF. CDR3 nucleotides: TGTGCCAGCAGCTTGGTGCCGGGGGGTCAGCCCCAGCATTTT. This chain uses TRBV5-4 with TRBJ1-5; D is perhaps TRBD1 (5 bases). CDR3 length: 14 amino acids. In germline, CDR1 is SGHNT, CDR2 YYREEE (reference sequence). V lost 0 bases and J 6 bases, leaving 10 bases between the germline ends.

This clone was recorded a few times. The V gene is TRBV7-2, the J gene TRBJ1-1; tentatively, D is TRBD1 (6 bases). The CDR3 extends over 15 amino acids. The V and J ends lost 5 bases and 6 bases respectively, with 19 bases between them. CDR1 SGHTA and CDR2 FQGNSA come from the germline V gene. The CDR3 DNA follows: TGTGCCAGCAGCCCGGCGGCCCGGGGGGCGCCTGAAGCTTTCTTT. Translating it yields CASSPAARGAPEAFF. Full variable domain (missing parts from reference TRBV7-2 and TRBJ1-1): GAGVSQSPSNKVTEKGKDVELRCDPISGHTALYWYRQSLGQGLEFLIYFQGNSAPDKSGLPSDRFSAERTGGSVSTLTIQRTQQEDSAVYLCASSPAARGAPEAFFGQGTRLTVV.